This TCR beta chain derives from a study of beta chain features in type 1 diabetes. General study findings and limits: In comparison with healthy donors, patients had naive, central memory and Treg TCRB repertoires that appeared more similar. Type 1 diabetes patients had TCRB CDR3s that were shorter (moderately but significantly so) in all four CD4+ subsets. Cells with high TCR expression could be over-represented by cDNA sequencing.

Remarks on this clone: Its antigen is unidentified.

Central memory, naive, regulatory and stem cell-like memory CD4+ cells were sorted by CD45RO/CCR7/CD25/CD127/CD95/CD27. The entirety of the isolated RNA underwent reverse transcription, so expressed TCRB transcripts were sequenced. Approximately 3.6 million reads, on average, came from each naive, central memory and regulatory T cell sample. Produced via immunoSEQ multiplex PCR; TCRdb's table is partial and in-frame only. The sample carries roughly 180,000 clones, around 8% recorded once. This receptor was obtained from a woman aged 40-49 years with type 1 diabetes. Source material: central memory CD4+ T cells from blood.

CDR3 in DNA: TGTGCCAGTAGTATCCTCGGAGTGTTCGACAGGGACCGGTACGAGCAGTACTTC. Its translation: CASSILGVFDRDRYEQYF. The chain couples TRBV19 to TRBJ2-7; 7 bases map to TRBD1. This CDR3 has 18 amino acids. V dropped 3 bases and J dropped 4; count of bases not matched to a gene: 18. Germline CDR1 reads LNHDA; CDR2 reads SQIVND (reference sequence).